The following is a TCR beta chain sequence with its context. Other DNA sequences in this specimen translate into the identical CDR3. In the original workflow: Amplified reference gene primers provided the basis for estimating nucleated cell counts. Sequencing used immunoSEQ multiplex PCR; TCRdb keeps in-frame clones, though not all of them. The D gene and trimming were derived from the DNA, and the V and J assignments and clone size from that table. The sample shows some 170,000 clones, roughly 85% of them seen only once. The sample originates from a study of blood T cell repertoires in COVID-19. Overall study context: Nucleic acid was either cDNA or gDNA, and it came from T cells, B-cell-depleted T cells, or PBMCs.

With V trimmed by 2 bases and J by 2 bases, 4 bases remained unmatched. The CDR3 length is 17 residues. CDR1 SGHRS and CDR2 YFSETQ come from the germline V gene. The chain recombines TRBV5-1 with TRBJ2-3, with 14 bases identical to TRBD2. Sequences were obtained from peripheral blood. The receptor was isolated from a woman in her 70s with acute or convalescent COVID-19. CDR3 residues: CASSLGLAGGSTDTQYF. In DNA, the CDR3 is TGCGCCAGCAGCTTAGGACTAGCGGGAGGTTCCACAGATACGCAGTATTTT.